This record covers a single T cell receptor beta chain. Its antigen remains unidentified. Germline values: CDR1 SGHDT, CDR2 YYEEEE. This CDR3 contains 15 residues. Deletions cut 0 bases from V and 5 bases from J, with 9 bases between. The data are from a study of cytomegalovirus exposure and HLA in healthy donors. Whole-study context: Roughly 80 million unique TCRs from HLA-typed donors made up an early data release.

It was with 60 Vbeta and 13 Jbeta primers that the PCR ran. The method was immunoSEQ multiplex PCR; TCRdb's version includes in-frame clones alone and lacks a portion of them. The data hold tens of thousands of clones, with 73% observed a single time. Despite likely unrecorded immune exposures, the donors were nominally healthy at the time of sampling. Regarding the study as a whole: Evidence from a later analysis indicated that most CMV-associated TCR beta chains looked HLA-restricted.

The gene calls are TRBV5-6 and TRBJ1-6; the D gene is possibly TRBD1 (5 bases). Input material: PBMCs. This sequence originates from a man aged 50 to 60 in good health and CMV-seronegative. The CDR3 DNA is TGTGCCAGCAGCTTGGTGGGGGGAGATAATTCACCCCTCCACTTT. Translated: CASSLVGGDNSPLHF.